This T cell receptor (beta chain) was documented in a study of PD-1 and CTLA-4 blockade in melanoma. Sequencing was performed with immunoSEQ multiplex PCR; in TCRdb, only in-frame clones are kept and a portion is missing. The top ten hold about 9.4% of the sample, which has 28,000 or so clones, 91% seen once. This material consisted of CD8+ T cells from peripheral blood, taken from a patient given anti-PD-1 treatment. The clonotype originates from a human donor with melanoma.

CDR3 loop: CSVAGGQNYEQYF. CDR3 DNA: TGCAGCGTTGCCGGGGGTCAAAACTACGAGCAGTACTTC. The chain links TRBV29-1 to TRBJ2-7; tentative D call: TRBD2 (6 bases). Trimming took off 4 bases at V and 3 bases at J, with 13 bases between the two ends. CDR1 is SQVTM and CDR2 is ANQGSEA in the germline V gene. CDR3 length equals 13 residues.